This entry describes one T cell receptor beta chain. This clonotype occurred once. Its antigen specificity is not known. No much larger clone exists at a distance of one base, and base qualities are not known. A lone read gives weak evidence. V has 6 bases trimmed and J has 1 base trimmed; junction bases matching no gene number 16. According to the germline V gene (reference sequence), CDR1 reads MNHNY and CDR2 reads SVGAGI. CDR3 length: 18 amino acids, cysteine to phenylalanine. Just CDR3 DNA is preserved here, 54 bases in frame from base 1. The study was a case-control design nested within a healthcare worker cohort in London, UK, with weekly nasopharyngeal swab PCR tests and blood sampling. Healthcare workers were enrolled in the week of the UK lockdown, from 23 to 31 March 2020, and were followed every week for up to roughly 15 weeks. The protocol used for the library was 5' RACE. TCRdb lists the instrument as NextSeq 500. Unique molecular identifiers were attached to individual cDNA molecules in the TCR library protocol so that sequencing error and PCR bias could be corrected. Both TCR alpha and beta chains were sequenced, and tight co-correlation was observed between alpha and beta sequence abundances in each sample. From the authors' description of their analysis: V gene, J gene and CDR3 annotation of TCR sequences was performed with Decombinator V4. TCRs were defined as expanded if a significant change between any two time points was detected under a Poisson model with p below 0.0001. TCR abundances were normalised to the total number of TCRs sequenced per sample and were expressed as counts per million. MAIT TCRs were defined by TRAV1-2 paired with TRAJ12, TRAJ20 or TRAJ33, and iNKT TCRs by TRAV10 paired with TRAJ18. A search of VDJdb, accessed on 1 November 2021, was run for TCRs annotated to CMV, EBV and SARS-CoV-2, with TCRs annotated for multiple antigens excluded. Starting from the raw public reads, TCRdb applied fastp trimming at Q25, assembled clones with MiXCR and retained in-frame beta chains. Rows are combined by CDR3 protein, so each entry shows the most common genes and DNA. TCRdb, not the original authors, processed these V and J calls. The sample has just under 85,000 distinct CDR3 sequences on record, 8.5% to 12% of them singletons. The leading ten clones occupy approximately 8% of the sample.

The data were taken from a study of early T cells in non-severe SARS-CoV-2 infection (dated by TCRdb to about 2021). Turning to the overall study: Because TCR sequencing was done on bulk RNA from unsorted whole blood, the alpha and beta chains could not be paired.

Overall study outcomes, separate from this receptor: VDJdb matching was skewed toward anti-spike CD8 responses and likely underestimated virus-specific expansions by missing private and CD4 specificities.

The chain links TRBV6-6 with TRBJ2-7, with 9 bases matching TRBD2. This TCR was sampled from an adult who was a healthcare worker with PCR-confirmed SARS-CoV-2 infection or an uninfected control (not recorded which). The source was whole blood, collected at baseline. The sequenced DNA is TGTGCCAGCAGCCGTCCGGGGAGCGGGAGGCAATTATCCTACGAGCAGTACTTC. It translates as CASSRPGSGRQLSYEQYF.